This TCR beta chain was found in a study of neoadjuvant nivolumab and ipilimumab in lung cancer (dated by TCRdb to about 2020). For context, the study as a whole: In the NEOSTAR trial, nivolumab was administered intravenously at 3 mg/kg on days 1, 15 and 29, and the combination arm also received ipilimumab 1 mg/kg on day 1 only. The primary endpoint of the trial was the rate of major pathologic response (MPR) in the intention-to-treat population of each study arm. A total of roughly 45 patients with operable NSCLC were treated in the trial, with approximately 23 randomized to nivolumab monotherapy and about 21 randomized to nivolumab plus ipilimumab. TCR repertoires were compared between pretherapy (baseline) peripheral blood and tumors resected at surgery after neoadjuvant immune checkpoint blockade. Seven patients had matched pretherapy and resected tumor pairs analyzed, with four treated with nivolumab and three with nivolumab plus ipilimumab. Overall study results and their limits: There was no significant correlation between TCR clonality and pathologic tumor regression, and just a single major-pathologic-response sample was available for the clonality-regression analysis. TCR sequencing was performed in a small number of samples. From pretherapy to surgery, tumor T-cell richness and clonality increased in three of three dual-therapy tumors but in only two of four nivolumab-treated tumors. Pretherapy blood TCR richness correlated positively with richness in tumors resected after neoadjuvant therapy (Spearman R ≈ 0.86). TCR richness and clonality were greater in resected tumors than in tumor-adjacent uninvolved lung, and increases were seen in more dual-therapy-treated tumors.

The time point label corresponds to: at surgical resection after neoadjuvant nivolumab +/- ipilimumab. The samples were obtained from NEOSTAR, a phase 2 randomized trial that tested neoadjuvant nivolumab or nivolumab plus ipilimumab, followed by surgery, in operable NSCLC. The method was the immunoSEQ multiplex PCR assay. The authors' pipeline ran thus. Repertoires were summarized in terms of richness and clonality, and significantly expanded and contracted clones between pre- and post-therapy samples were identified. In TCRdb, the immuneACCESS table is reduced to in-frame sequences with V and J assigned. These tables do not hold every clone; where another copy was compared, an unresolved V gene accounts for under half, and the others remain unexplained. V and J calls and clone size follow that table, whereas D and trimming were derived from the DNA. For this sample there are over 25,000 clones; 80% to 95% appear just once. 2% to 2.5% of the sample lies in the top ten.

About this clone itself: Its antigen remains undetermined. No base qualities exist here, and no much larger clone lies one base off it.

The CDR1 and CDR2 encoded by the germline V gene are SGHDT and YYEEEE. The CDR3 runs 14 amino acids, cysteine and phenylalanine included. Left in the record is the CDR3 DNA by itself, 42 bases read in frame from the first base. V is cut by 3 bases and J by 4 bases, and the space between the germline ends is 10 bases. Sequencing was performed on peripheral blood, taken after neoadjuvant nivolumab, alone or with ipilimumab, at or shortly before surgery. The sequence came from an adult with non-small cell lung cancer. The V and J segments used are TRBV5-6 and TRBJ1-4; the D segment could be TRBD1, given 5 matching bases. Read as DNA, the sequence is TGTGCCAGCAGCTCAGCAGGGTTTAATGAAAAACTGTTTTTT. Its translation reads: CASSSAGFNEKLFF. The full variable domain, with segments outside the CDR3 supplied by the reference TRBV5-6 and TRBJ1-4 proteins, appears as DAGVTQSPTHLIKTRGQQVTLRCSPKSGHDTVSWYQQALGQGPQFIFQYYEEEERQRGNFPDRFSGHQFPNYSSELNVNALLLGDSALYLCASSSAGFNEKLFFGSGTQLSVL.